This entry describes one T cell receptor beta chain. Its target is not known. Time point noted: pre-sensitization, week 0. The treatment here: therapeutic diphenylcyclopropenone sensitization with weekly scalp DPC. Whole blood that had not been fractionated was the source of extracted total RNA. This sample is part of a study of human T cells and chemical hapten exposure. Background on the study: Sensitization employed 2% DPC on approximately 2 cm by approximately 2 cm of upper inner arm skin. Study conclusions and caveats: Alopecia was present in the donors, so their immune response may differ from healthy people's. Compared to controls, expanded TCRs made significantly more large clusters of similar CDR3s.

CDR1 is LGHDT and CDR2 is YNNKEL in the germline V gene (reference sequence). Trimming removed 6 bases at V and 8 bases at J, with 19 bases between. The CDR3 extends over 14 amino acids. TCRdb analysed the RACE reads with MiXCR anew, one entry per CDR3 protein. The table lists tens of thousands of distinct CDR3 sequences, about a tenth of them singletons. The TCR originated in a woman in her forties or fifties with alopecia areata. Some clones in this sample may be carry-over from other donors' samples. The sample was whole blood, taken in connection with sensitization to the hapten diphenylcyclopropenone (DPC). The rearrangement uses TRBV3-1 and TRBJ1-1; the D is unclear. Here the CDR3 reads CASSDARYGFEAFF. The CDR3 DNA reads TGTGCCAGCAGTGATGCCCGTTATGGCTTCGAAGCTTTCTTT.